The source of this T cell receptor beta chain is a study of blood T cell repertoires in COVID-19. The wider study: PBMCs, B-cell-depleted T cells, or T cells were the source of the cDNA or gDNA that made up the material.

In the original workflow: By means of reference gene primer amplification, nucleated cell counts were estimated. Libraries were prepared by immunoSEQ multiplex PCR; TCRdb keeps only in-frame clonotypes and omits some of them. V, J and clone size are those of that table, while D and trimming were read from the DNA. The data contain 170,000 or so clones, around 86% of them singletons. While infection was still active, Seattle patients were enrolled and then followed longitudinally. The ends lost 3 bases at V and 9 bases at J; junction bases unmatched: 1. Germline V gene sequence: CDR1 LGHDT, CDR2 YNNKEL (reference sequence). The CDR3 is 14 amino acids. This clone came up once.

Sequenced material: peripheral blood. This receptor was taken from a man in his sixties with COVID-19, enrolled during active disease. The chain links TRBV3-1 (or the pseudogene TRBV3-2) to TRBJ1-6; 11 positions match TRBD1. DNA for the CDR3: TGTGCCAGCAGCCAGGGGACAGGGGGTTCACCCCTCCACTTT. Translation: CASSQGTGGSPLHF.